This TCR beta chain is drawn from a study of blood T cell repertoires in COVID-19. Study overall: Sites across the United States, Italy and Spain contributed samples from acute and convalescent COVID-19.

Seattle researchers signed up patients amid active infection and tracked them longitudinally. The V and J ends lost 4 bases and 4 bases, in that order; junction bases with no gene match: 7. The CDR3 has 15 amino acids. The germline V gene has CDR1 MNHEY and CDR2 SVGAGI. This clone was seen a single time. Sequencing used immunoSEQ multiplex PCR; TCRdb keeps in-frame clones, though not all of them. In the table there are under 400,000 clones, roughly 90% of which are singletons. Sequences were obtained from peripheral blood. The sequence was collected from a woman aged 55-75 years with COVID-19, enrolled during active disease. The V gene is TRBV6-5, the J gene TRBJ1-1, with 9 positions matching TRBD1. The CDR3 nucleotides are TGTGCCAGCAGTTTGAACAGGGGGCAGGGCACTGAAGCTTTCTTT. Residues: CASSLNRGQGTEAFF.